The 13 T cell receptor beta chains below all came from one sample that was sequenced in a study of Graves' ophthalmopathy and Graves' hyperthyroidism. Amplifying from RNA transcripts, the study obtained TCR beta CDR3 regions. HTBI primers served in a first-round RT-PCR, which a second-round multiplex PCR followed. MiXCR, run by TCRdb on the multiplex PCR reads, gives a single entry per CDR3 protein. The sample lists just over 600,000 distinct CDR3 sequences, around a fifth occurring once. The sample was peripheral blood. These receptors all stem from a young woman with stable Graves' hyperthyroidism. Some clones in this sample may be carry-over from other donors' samples.

This clonotype was counted only a few times. The rearrangement links TRBV19 to TRBJ1-2; 7 positions match TRBD1. J lost 3 bases, V lost 6 bases, and 10 bases had no gene match. Germline loops: CDR1 LNHDA, CDR2 SQIVND (reference sequence). The CDR3 is made up of 15 amino acids. The CDR3 bases are TGTGCCAGTAGCAGAACTACAGGGGCCGACTATGGCTACACCTTC. Protein sequence: CASSRTTGADYGYTF.

This chain uses TRBV6-1 with TRBJ1-5; D may be TRBD1 (6 bases). The CDR3 is 15 residues long. CDR1 is MNHNS, CDR2 SASEGT, per germline. V lost 8 bases and J 8 bases, leaving 22 bases between the germline ends. The CDR3 protein is CASGTSYSGREPQHF. The CDR3 DNA reads TGTGCCAGCGGGACAAGCTACAGCGGGAGGGAGCCCCAGCATTTT.

This clonotype was counted ten times or more. The rearrangement links TRBV7-2 to TRBJ2-7, with 8 bases identical to TRBD1. The CDR3 contains 14 residues. Per germline, CDR1 SGHTA and CDR2 FQGNSA. V was pared by 5 bases and J by 7 bases, with 10 bases of the junction left unmatched. CDR3 coding DNA: TGTGCCAGCAGCCGACAGGGGCAATGGGGGGAGCAGTACTTC. Its protein product is CASSRQGQWGEQYF. Drawing the rest from reference TRBV7-2 and TRBJ2-7, the complete variable domain is GAGVSQSPSNKVTEKGKDVELRCDPISGHTALYWYRQSLGQGLEFLIYFQGNSAPDKSGLPSDRFSAERTGGSVSTLTIQRTQQEDSAVYLCASSRQGQWGEQYFGPGTRLTVT.

The table lists this clonotype with many counts. The chain links TRBV27 to TRBJ1-5; TRBD1 matches at 7 bases. In germline, CDR1 is MNHEY, CDR2 SMNVEV (reference sequence). The CDR3 is 15 amino acids. V gave up 3 bases and J gave up 6 bases; unmatched junction bases: 8. The CDR3 loop reads CASSLRQGVGQPQHF. In nucleotides, the CDR3 is TGTGCCAGCAGTTTGCGGCAGGGGGTTGGTCAGCCCCAGCATTTT.

This clonotype was detected ten times or more. The chain is built from TRBV11-2 and TRBJ2-7; 7 bases are a match to TRBD1. The CDR3 sequence is 18 residues long. The trim removed 3 bases at V and 2 bases at J, leaving 16 bases unmatched. CDR1 and CDR2 from the germline V gene are SGHAT and FQNNGV. In DNA form, the CDR3 reads TGTGCCAGCAGCTTCCTAGGGGTCCGACGGGACAGACCCTACGAGCAGTACTTC. As protein: CASSFLGVRRDRPYEQYF.

This clonotype has ten or more counts. The CDR3 DNA sequence: TGCGCCAGCAGCCGACAGGGCGGGGCCGCCCAAGAGACCCAGTACTTC. This encodes CASSRQGGAAQETQYF. The chain has TRBV4-1 and TRBJ2-5; a weak D match, TRBD1 (7 bases). Germline loops: CDR1 MGHRA, CDR2 YSYEKL. V shed 4 bases and J shed 1 base, with 16 bases lying between them. This CDR3 is built from 16 residues.

A few counts support this clonotype. This sequence joins TRBV2 and TRBJ1-5, with TRBD1 as a possible D gene (6 bases). CDR1 SNHLY and CDR2 FYNNEI come from the germline V gene. V was trimmed by 7 bases and J by 4 bases, leaving 23 bases between them. The CDR3 extends over 17 amino acids. The CDR3 loop is CASTGGGGTHTNQPQHF. The CDR3 nucleotides are TGTGCCAGCACCGGGGGAGGGGGTACCCACACAAATCAGCCCCAGCATTTT.

In this sample, this clonotype turned up many times. This chain links TRBV20-1 with TRBJ2-7, with 15 bases matching TRBD2. Unmatched junction bases numbered 6, after V lost 7 bases and J lost 5 bases. The CDR3 is 14 residues long. Per germline, CDR1 DFQATT and CDR2 SNEGSKA (reference sequence). The CDR3 is CSGTSGGAMNEQYF. The CDR3 DNA sequence: TGCAGTGGGACTAGCGGGGGGGCCATGAACGAGCAGTACTTC.

Notes on this clonotype: A single base separates this from a much larger clone, so it may be a read error. The chain uses TRBV30 and TRBJ2-7; D might be TRBD1 or TRBD2, each matching 6 bases. CDR1 is GTSNPN and CDR2 is SVGIG in the germline V gene (reference sequence). Trimming took 8 bases from V and 2 from J, leaving 10 bases between them. The CDR3 consists of 11 residues. The CDR3: CARGQTYEQYF. DNA of the CDR3: TGTGCCCGGGGGCAGACCTACGAGCAGTACTTC.

The table lists this clonotype with a few counts. At one boundary the junction diverges from the germline segment, which might be a read error. The genes are TRBV10-3 and TRBJ1-5; tentative D call: TRBD1 (5 bases). Germline CDR1 ENHRY, CDR2 SYGVKD. The CDR3 consists of 15 residues. The CDR3 is CVISELRGSGQPQHF. CDR3 nucleotide sequence: TGTGTCATCAGTGAGTTGAGGGGTTCGGGACAGCCCCAGCATTTT.

This clonotype was recorded at least ten times. This chain uses TRBV6-1 with TRBJ1-6; D is unresolved. The CDR3 is 16 residues long. Germline CDR1 is MNHNS and CDR2 is SASEGT. V was shortened by 3 bases and J by 6 bases, with 15 bases between the two germline ends. The CDR3 is CASSESGLTLNSPLHF. The CDR3 DNA sequence: TGTGCCAGCAGTGAGTCTGGGTTAACGCTTAATTCACCCCTCCACTTT.

This clonotype was seen at least ten times. The V and J genes are TRBV2 and TRBJ1-2; the D gene is possibly TRBD1 (5 bases). The CDR3 length is 13 residues. Trimming removed 3 bases at V and 5 bases at J, with 10 bases between. From germline, CDR1 is SNHLY and CDR2 FYNNEI. The CDR3 DNA reads as TGTGCCAGCAGTGACGGCAGGGTGTATGGCTACACCTTC. Amino acids: CASSDGRVYGYTF.

The chain joins TRBV6-1 to TRBJ2-2, with 10 bases matching TRBD1. Germline loops: CDR1 MNHNS, CDR2 SASEGT. The CDR3 contains 13 residues. After removal of 11 bases from V and 5 bases from J, the junction contained 5 bases not matched to a gene. The CDR3 loop is CALGTGETGELFF. The DNA for the CDR3 is TGTGCCCTAGGGACAGGGGAAACCGGGGAGCTGTTTTTT.